The rows below give T cell receptor beta chains drawn from one sample of a study of CD8 T cell repertoires and HIV-1 epitope variants. Measured with immunoSEQ multiplex PCR; TCRdb has only the in-frame clones, and not every one. Of 6,000 or so clones in the sample, about 65% were seen once. Antigen specificity for these receptors is unknown. Sequencing was carried out using cultured CD8+ T cells derived from PBMCs. The receptor set was obtained from a male donor with HIV. The CDR3 runs from the conserved cysteine through the conserved F or W. Each record gives: J gene, V gene, D gene, clone size, CDR3 DNA, CDR3 protein. The D gene is left open where the match is weak. Clone size is shown for a subset of rows, as once, few, many or a class of expanded clone.

>TRBJ1-1|TRBV4-1|-|-
TGCGCCAGCAGCGTCCCCCAGGGAGGAAAAACTGAAGCTTTCTTT
CASSVPQGGKTEAFF
>TRBJ1-5|TRBV11-2|TRBD1|once
TGTGCCAGCAGCTTAAGCCAGGGGGCTAATCAGCCCCAGCATTTT
CASSLSQGANQPQHF
>TRBJ1-2|TRBV6-1|-|-
TGTGCCAGCAGCGACGGCCTAAACTATGGCTACACCTTC
CASSDGLNYGYTF
>TRBJ2-1|TRBV29-1|-|-
TGCAGCGTTGTTCGCCCGTCCTACAATGAGCAGTTCTTC
CSVVRPSYNEQFF
>TRBJ1-4|TRBV25-1|-|-
TGTGCCAGCATGTCCACCTCAGACGGCCCGAGTGAAAAACTGTTTTTT
CASMSTSDGPSEKLFF
>TRBJ2-7|TRBV6-5|-|-
TGTGCCAGCAGTTACATCGACGGGGCCTACGAGCAGTACTTC
CASSYIDGAYEQYF
>TRBJ2-1|TRBV20-1|-|-
TGCAGTGCCGATTACAATGAGCAGTTCTTC
CSADYNEQFF
>TRBJ2-7|TRBV11-2|-|few
TGTGCCAGCAGCACCGAGAAGGGACCCTACGAGCAGTACTTC
CASSTEKGPYEQYF
>TRBJ1-2|TRBV5-4|TRBD1|few
TGTGCCAGCAGCTTGTACCAGGGGGACTATGGCTACACCTTC
CASSLYQGDYGYTF
>TRBJ2-7|TRBV7-9|-|large
TGTGCCAGCAGCTTACGAGCGGGCGAGCAGTACTTC
CASSLRAGEQYF
>TRBJ2-1|TRBV9|-|few
TGTGCCAGCAGCGTAGAGAAAGCGGGTACCAATGAGCAGTTCTTC
CASSVEKAGTNEQFF
>TRBJ2-7|TRBV5-1|TRBD2|medium-sized
TGCGCCAGCAGCTTATACAGCGGGACCACAAGCTCCTACGAGCAGTACTTC
CASSLYSGTTSSYEQYF
>TRBJ1-2|TRBV28|-|few
TGTGCCAGCAGTTTATTCGCCCTTAGCCCACAGTCTCCTAACTATGGCTACACCTTC
CASSLFALSPQSPNYGYTF
>TRBJ2-7|TRBV4-1|-|-
TGCGCCAGCAGCCAAGAACTAGTGGCCTACGAGCAGTACTTC
CASSQELVAYEQYF
>TRBJ2-7|TRBV11-1|-|-
TGTGCCAGCAGCTTAGTCCCTAACACCCCCTACGAGCAGTACTTC
CASSLVPNTPYEQYF